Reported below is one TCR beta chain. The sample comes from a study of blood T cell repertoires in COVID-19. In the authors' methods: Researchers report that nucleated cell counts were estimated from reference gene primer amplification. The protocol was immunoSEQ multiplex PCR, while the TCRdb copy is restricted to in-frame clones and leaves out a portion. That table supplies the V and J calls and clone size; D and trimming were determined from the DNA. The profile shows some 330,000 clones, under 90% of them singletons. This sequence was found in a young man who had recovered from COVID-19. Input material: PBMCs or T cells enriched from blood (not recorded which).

The CDR3 spells CASSFQGGGGANVLTF. Here the CDR3 DNA reads TGTGCCAGCAGCTTTCAGGGAGGAGGTGGGGCCAACGTCCTGACTTTC. This chain links TRBV5-5 with TRBJ2-6; D might be TRBD2 (6 bases). V was trimmed by 2 bases and J by 3 bases, leaving 12 bases between them. The CDR3 extends over 16 amino acids. Germline lookup yields CDR1 SGHKS and CDR2 YYEKEE (reference sequence).